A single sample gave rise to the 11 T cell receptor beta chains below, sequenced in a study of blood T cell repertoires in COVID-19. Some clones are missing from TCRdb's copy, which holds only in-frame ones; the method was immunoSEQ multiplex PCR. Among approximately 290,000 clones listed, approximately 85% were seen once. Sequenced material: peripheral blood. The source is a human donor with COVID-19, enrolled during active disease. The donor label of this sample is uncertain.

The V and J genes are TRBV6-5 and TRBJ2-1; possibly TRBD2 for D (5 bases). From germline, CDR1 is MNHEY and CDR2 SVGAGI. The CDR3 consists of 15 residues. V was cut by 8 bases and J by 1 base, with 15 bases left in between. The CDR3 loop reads CASVIGGDSYNEQFF. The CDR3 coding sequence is TGTGCCAGCGTCATCGGAGGAGATTCCTACAATGAGCAGTTCTTC.

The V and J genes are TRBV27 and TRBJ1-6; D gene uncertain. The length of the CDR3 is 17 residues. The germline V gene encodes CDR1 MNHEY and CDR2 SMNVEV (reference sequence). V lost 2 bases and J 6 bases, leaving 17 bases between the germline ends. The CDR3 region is CASSLSSPTRGNSPLHF. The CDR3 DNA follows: TGTGCCAGCAGTTTAAGTTCGCCGACCCGGGGTAATTCACCCCTCCACTTT.

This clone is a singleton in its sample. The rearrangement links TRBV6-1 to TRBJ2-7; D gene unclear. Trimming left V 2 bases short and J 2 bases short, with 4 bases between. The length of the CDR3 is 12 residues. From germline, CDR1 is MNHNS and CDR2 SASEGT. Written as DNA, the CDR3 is TGTGCCAGCAGTGAAACGGCCTACGAGCAGTACTTC. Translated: CASSETAYEQYF.

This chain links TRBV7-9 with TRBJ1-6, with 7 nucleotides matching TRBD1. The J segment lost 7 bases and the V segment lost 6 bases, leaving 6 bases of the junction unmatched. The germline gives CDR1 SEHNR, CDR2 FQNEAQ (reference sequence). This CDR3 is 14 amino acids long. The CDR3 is CASRHGTENSPLHF. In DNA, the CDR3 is TGTGCCAGCAGACACGGGACAGAGAATTCACCCCTCCACTTT. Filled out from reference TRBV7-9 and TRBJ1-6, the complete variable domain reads DTGVSQNPRHKITKRGQNVTFRCDPISEHNRLYWYRQTLGQGPEFLTYFQNEAQLEKSRLLSDRFSAERPKGSFSTLEIQRTEQGDSAMYLCASRHGTENSPLHFGNGTRLTVT.

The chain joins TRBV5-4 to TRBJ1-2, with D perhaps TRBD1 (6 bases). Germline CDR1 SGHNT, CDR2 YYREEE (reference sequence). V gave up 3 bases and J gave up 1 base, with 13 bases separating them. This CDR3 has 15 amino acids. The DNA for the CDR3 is TGTGCCAGCAGCTCACAGGGAGCAGGTAACTATGGCTACACCTTC. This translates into CASSSQGAGNYGYTF.

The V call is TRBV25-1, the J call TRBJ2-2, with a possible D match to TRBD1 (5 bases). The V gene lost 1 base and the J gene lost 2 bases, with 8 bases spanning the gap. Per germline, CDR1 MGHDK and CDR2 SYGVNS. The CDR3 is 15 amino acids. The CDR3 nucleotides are TGTGCCAGCAGTGAATTAGGGGATAACACCGGGGAGCTGTTTTTT. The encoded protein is CASSELGDNTGELFF.

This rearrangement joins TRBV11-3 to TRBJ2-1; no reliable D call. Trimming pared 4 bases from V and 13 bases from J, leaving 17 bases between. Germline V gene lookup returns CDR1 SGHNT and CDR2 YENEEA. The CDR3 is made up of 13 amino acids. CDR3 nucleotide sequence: TGTGCCAGCAGCTCGGGTATTTCAACCGCTCAGTTCTTC. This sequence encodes CASSSGISTAQFF.

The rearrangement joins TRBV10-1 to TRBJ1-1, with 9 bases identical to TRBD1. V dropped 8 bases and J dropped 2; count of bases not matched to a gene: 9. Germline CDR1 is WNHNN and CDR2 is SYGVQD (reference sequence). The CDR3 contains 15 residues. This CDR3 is CASSPGTGTNTEAFF. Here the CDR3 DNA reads TGCGCCAGCTCCCCCGGGACAGGGACCAACACTGAAGCTTTCTTT.

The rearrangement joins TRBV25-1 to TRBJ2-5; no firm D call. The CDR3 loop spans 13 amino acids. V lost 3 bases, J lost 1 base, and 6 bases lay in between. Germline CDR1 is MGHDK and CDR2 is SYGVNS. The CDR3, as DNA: TGTGCCAGCAGTGAGCGGAGCCAAGAGACCCAGTACTTC. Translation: CASSERSQETQYF. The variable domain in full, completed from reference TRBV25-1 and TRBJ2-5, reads EADIYQTPRYLVIGTGKKITLECSQTMGHDKMYWYQQDPGMELHLIHYSYGVNSTEKGDLSSESTVSRIRTEHFPLTLESARPSHTSQYLCASSERSQETQYFGPGTRLLVL.

The DNA of the CDR3 is TGTGCCAGCAGTTTCTCGGGACAATATGGAAACACCATATATTTT. It codes for CASSFSGQYGNTIYF. The chain carries TRBV27 and TRBJ1-3; D possibly corresponds to TRBD1 (6 bases). The V end lost 3 bases, the J end lost 3 bases, and 12 bases lay between the germline ends. The CDR3 contains 15 residues. The V gene's germline CDR1 is MNHEY and CDR2 SMNVEV (reference sequence).

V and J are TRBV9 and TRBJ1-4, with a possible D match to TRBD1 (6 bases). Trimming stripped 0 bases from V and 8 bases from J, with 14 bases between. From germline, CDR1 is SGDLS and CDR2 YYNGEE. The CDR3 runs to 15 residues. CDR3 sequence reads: CASSVGGPRGEKLFF. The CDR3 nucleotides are TGTGCCAGCAGCGTAGGGGGCCCTAGGGGGGAAAAACTGTTTTTT. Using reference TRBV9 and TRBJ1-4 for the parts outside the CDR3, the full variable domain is DSGVTQTPKHLITATGQRVTLRCSPRSGDLSVYWYQQSLDQGLQFLIQYYNGEERAKGNILERFSAQQFPDLHSELNLSSLELGDSALYFCASSVGGPRGEKLFFGSGTQLSVL.